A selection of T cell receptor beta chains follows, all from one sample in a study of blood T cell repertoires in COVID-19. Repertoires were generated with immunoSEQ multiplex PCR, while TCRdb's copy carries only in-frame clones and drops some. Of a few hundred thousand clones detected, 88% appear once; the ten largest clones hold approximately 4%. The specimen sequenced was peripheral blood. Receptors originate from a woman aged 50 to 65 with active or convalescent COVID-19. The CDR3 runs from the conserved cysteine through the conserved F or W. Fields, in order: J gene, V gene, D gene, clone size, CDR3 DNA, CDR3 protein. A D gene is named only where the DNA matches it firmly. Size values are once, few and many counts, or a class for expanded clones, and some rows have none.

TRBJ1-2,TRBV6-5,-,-,TGTGCCAGCAGTTACGGGGGGGGCGACTATGGCTACACCTTC,CASSYGGGDYGYTF
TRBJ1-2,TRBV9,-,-,TGTGCCAGCAGTAGTGAGGGTCATGGCTACACCTTC,CASSSEGHGYTF
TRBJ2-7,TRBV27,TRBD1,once,TGTGCCAGCAGTCTGATTCCCACAGGGGGCGACGAGCAGTACTTC,CASSLIPTGGDEQYF
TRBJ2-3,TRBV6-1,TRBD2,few,TGTGCCAGCAGTGCCCGGACTAGCGGGAGCACAGATACGCAGTATTTT,CASSARTSGSTDTQYF
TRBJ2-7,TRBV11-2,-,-,TGTGCCAGCAGCTTAGATTCGGGCCCCACAGGCTACGAGCAGTACTTC,CASSLDSGPTGYEQYF
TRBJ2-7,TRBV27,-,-,TGTGCCAGCAGTCCCAGGGGACCTCATGGCTACGAGCAGTACTTC,CASSPRGPHGYEQYF
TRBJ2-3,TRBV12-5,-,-,TGTGCTAGTGCCCTGGACTATTATACGCAGTATTTT,CASALDYYTQYF
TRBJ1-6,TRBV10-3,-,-,TGTGCCATCAGTGAGACAGCCGTGAATTCACCCCTCCACTTT,CAISETAVNSPLHF
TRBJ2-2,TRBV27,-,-,TGTGCCAGCAGTGCAAAATCAGGGATCACCGGGGAGCTGTTTTTT,CASSAKSGITGELFF
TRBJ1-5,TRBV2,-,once,TGTGCCAGCAGTGACTCGGGTCGCGGCAATCAGCCCCAGCATTTT,CASSDSGRGNQPQHF
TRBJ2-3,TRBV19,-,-,TGTGCCAGTAGTGCGACCGGGACAACCACAGATACGCAGTATTTT,CASSATGTTTDTQYF
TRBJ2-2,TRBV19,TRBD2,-,TGTGCCAGTAGTATAGAGGCTAGCGGGAGGTTCGGGGAGCTGTTTTTT,CASSIEASGRFGELFF
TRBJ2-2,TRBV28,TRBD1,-,TGTGCCAGCAGTTTACGCCGGGACAGGGGATCGAACACCGGGGAGCTGTTTTTT,CASSLRRDRGSNTGELFF
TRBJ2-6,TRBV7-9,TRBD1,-,TGTGCCAGCAGGCAGGGGGCGCAAGGGGCCAACGTCCTGACTTTC,CASRQGAQGANVLTF
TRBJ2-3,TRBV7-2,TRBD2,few,TGTGCCAGCAGCTTAGCTCTAGCGGAACAGTATACGCAGTATTTT,CASSLALAEQYTQYF
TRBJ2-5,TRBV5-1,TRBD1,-,TGCGCCAGCAGCTCTTGGGACAGGTTCGGGGAGACCCAGTACTTC,CASSSWDRFGETQYF
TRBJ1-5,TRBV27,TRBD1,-,TGTGCCAGCGGCGGGACAGGGGGCCATCAGCCCCAGCATTTT,CASGGTGGHQPQHF
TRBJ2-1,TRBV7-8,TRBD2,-,TGTGCCAGCAGCCTCTACGCCACCGGGACTAGCTTCAATGAGCAGTTCTTC,CASSLYATGTSFNEQFF
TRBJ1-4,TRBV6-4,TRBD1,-,TGTGCCAGCAGGGACCGGAACAGGGGCTCCACCGATGAAAAACTGTTTTTT,CASRDRNRGSTDEKLFF
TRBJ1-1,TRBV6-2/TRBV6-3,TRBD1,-,TGTGCCAGCAGTTACTCTTGGGACAGGGGGTACACTGAAGCTTTCTTT,CASSYSWDRGYTEAFF
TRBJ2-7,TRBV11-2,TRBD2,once,TGTGCCAGCAGCCCCCCCTGGGCGGGAGGATCTCACGAGCAGTACTTC,CASSPPWAGGSHEQYF
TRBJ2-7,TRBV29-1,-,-,TGCAGCGTTGGCGGTAGTTCGGGGATTGGCGAGCAGTACTTC,CSVGGSSGIGEQYF
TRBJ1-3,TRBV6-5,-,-,TGTGCCAGCAGTTATCGCCGGGTCCCTGGAAACACCATATATTTT,CASSYRRVPGNTIYF
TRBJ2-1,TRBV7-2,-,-,TGTGCCAGCAGCGTAAACAGTTACAATGAGCAGTTCTTC,CASSVNSYNEQFF
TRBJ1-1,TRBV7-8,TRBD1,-,TGTGCCAGCAGCTTCGGACAGGGGTTGAACACTGAAGCTTTCTTT,CASSFGQGLNTEAFF
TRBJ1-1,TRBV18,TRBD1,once,TGTGCCAGCTCACCCCAGTCAGGGGGAAACACTGAAGCTTTCTTT,CASSPQSGGNTEAFF
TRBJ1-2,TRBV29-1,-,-,TGCAGCGTTGAAGGAATCAGGGAACGTGGCTACACCTTC,CSVEGIRERGYTF
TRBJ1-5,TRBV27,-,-,TGTGCCAGCAGTTTAGCGGGAGTTAGCAATCAGCCCCAGCATTTT,CASSLAGVSNQPQHF
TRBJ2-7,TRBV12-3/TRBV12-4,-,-,TGTGCCAGCAGTTCCCTCAACGAGTACGAGCAGTACTTC,CASSSLNEYEQYF
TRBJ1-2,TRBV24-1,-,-,TGTGCCACCAGTGACACCGCCCAAATGAGGGGCTACACCTTC,CATSDTAQMRGYTF
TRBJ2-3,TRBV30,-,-,TGTGCCTGGAGTGTCCGAGATACGCAGTATTTT,CAWSVRDTQYF
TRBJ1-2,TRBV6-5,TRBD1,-,TGTGCCAGCAGTTACTCGAGGGACAGGGTTGGCTACACCTTC,CASSYSRDRVGYTF
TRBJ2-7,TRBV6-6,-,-,TGTGCCAGCACCGGACTCGCCAGCTCCTACGAGCAGTACTTC,CASTGLASSYEQYF
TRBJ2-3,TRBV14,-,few,TGTGCCAGCAGTTCCGCAGATACGCAGTATTTT,CASSSADTQYF
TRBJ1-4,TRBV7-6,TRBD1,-,TGTGCCAGCAGCTTACGTGCAGGGGGCGGTTTGAGAACTAATGAAAAACTGTTTTTT,CASSLRAGGGLRTNEKLFF
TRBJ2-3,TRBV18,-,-,TGTGCCAGCTCACCACTGGCCCGGGACTCTAGCACAGATACGCAGTATTTT,CASSPLARDSSTDTQYF
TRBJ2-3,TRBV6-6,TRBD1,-,TGTGCCAGCAGACCGACAGGGGGAAGGACAGATACGCAGTATTTT,CASRPTGGRTDTQYF
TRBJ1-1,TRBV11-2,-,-,TGTGCCAGCAGCTTAAATAGCGTAGGCACTGAAGCTTTCTTT,CASSLNSVGTEAFF
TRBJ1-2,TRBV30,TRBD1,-,TGTGCCTGGAGTCCTAGGAACAGGGGGCATGGCTACACCTTC,CAWSPRNRGHGYTF
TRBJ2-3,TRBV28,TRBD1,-,TGTGCCAGCAGTAAGGACAGGGGGTGGACAGATACGCAGTATTTT,CASSKDRGWTDTQYF
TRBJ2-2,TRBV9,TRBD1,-,TGTGCCAGCTCGACAGGGGCTCCCGGGGAGCTGTTTTTT,CASSTGAPGELFF
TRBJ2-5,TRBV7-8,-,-,TGTGCCAGCTACGAGACGGCAGGGCGAGTAGAGACCCAGTACTTC,CASYETAGRVETQYF
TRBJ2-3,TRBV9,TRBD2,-,TGTGCCAGCAGCGTAGATAGCGGGGGGGCTGGGCCCACAGATACGCAGTATTTT,CASSVDSGGAGPTDTQYF
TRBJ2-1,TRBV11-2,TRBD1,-,TGTGCCAGCAGCTCGCGGACAGGGGCTTTCTCCTACAATGAGCAGTTCTTC,CASSSRTGAFSYNEQFF
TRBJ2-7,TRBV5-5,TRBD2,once,TGTGCCAGCAGCTTGCTCGGCGGGGGGTCCTACGAGCAGTACTTC,CASSLLGGGSYEQYF